Here is one T cell receptor beta chain with its context. The antigen is undetermined. Trimming pared 0 bases from V and 5 bases from J, leaving 5 bases between. CDR3 length: 12 amino acids. CDR1 MNHNY and CDR2 SVGAGI come from the germline V gene (reference sequence). MiXCR, applied by TCRdb to the reads, yields one record per CDR3 protein. The profile shows 510,000 or so distinct CDR3 sequences, more than 25% of them singletons. The data were taken from a study of T cell repertoires in cytomegalovirus infection. Study as a whole: Matching HLA type, along with CMV infection, was indicated by public TCR beta signatures.

The study's findings and limits: The study identified carriers of CMV plus the relevant HLA from cumulative public TCR beta family frequency. What dominated the ex vivo response were HLA-C-restricted CMV-specific TCR beta clonotypes.

The genes are TRBV6-6 and TRBJ2-7; D unclear. The clonotype originates from a human donor in good health (CMV status not recorded). Some clones in this sample may be carry-over from other donors' samples. Input material: PBMCs. The CDR3 bases are TGTGCCAGCAGTTACTCGAGGAACGAGCAGTACTTC. It codes for CASSYSRNEQYF.